A single sample gave rise to the 2 T cell receptor beta chains below, sequenced in a study of T cell responses to AZD1222 COVID-19 vaccine. The method was immunoSEQ multiplex PCR; TCRdb's version includes in-frame clones alone and lacks a portion of them. The sample lists fewer than 80,000 clones, 75% to 85% occurring once. The sequences come from peripheral blood, collected on day 0 of MenACWY control vaccination. These receptors came from an adult in good health.

V gene TRBV4-1 combines with J gene TRBJ1-1; 9 nucleotides agree with TRBD1. Germline CDR1 and CDR2: MGHRA and YSYEKL. The CDR3 contains 15 residues. J gave up 3 bases and V 3 bases, and 5 bases lay outside the gene matches. As DNA, the CDR3 is TGCGCCAGCAGCCAGCAAGGGACAGGGTACACTGAAGCTTTCTTT. This gives the protein CASSQQGTGYTEAFF.

The V call is TRBV7-9, the J call TRBJ1-2; D remains unclear. Germline assignment: CDR1 SEHNR and CDR2 FQNEAQ (reference sequence). The CDR3 covers 16 residues. Trimming left V 5 bases short and J 8 bases short, with 24 bases between. CDR3 coding DNA: TGTGCCAGCAGCCTGATTGGAATGGGCGGCTTAGTCGGCTACACCTTC. Amino acids: CASSLIGMGGLVGYTF.